The present T cell receptor beta chain was sequenced within a study of blood T cell repertoires in COVID-19. About the research overall: The cDNA or gDNA used as material had been derived from T cells, B-cell-depleted T cells, or PBMCs.

Authors' processing steps: The assay estimated nucleated cells by amplifying reference gene primers. The repertoire was sequenced with immunoSEQ multiplex PCR; TCRdb's copy has only in-frame clones and lacks some. Clone size and V and J calls were adopted from that table, with D and trimming inferred from the DNA. Among about 170,000 clones listed, approximately 83% were seen once. Source material: peripheral blood. This sequence was found in a man aged 65-85 years with active or convalescent COVID-19.

The CDR3 DNA reads TGTGCCAGCAGCCTAAGACAGGGTATTGAAGCTTTCTTT. Its translation: CASSLRQGIEAFF. The chain couples TRBV12-3 or TRBV12-4 to TRBJ1-1; 7 bases agree with TRBD1. This CDR3 is built from 13 residues. The V gene end was trimmed by 6 bases and the J gene end by 7 bases; junction bases not matched to a gene: 8.